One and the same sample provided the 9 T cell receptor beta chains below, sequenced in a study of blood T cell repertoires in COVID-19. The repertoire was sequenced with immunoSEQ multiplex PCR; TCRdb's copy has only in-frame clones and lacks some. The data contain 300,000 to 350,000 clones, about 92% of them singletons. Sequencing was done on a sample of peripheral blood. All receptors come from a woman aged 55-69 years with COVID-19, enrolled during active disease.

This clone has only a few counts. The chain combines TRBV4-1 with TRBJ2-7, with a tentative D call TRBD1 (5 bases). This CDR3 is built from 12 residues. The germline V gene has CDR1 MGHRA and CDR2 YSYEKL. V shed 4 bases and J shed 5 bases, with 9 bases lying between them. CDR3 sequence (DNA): TGCGCCAGCAGCCCTTCAGGGCACGAGCAGTACTTC. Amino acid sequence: CASSPSGHEQYF.

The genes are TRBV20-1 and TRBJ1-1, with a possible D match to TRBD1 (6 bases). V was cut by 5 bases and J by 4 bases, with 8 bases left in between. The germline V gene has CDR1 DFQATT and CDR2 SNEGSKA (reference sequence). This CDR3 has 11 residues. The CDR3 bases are TGCAGTGCTGGACAGTTCACTGAAGCTTTCTTT. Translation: CSAGQFTEAFF.

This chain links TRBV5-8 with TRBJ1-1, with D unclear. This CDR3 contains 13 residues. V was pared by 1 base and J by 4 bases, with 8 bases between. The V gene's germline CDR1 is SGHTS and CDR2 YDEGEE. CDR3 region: CASSLLSSTEAFF. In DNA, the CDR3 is TGTGCCAGCAGCTTGCTGTCTTCCACTGAAGCTTTCTTT.

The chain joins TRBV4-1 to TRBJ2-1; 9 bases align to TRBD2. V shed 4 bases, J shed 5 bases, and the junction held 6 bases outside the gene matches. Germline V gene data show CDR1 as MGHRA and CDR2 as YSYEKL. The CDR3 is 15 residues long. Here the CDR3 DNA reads TGCGCCAGCAGCCCCCCTGGACTAGCGAACAATGAGCAGTTCTTC. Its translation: CASSPPGLANNEQFF.

CDR3 sequence (DNA): TGTGCCAGCAGCCACGGGACAGGGTATGGGCTGGGGACTGAAGCTTTCTTT. Amino acid sequence: CASSHGTGYGLGTEAFF. The chain is built from TRBV5-6 and TRBJ1-1; 9 bases align to TRBD1. The V gene's germline CDR1 is SGHDT and CDR2 YYEEEE. This CDR3 has 17 amino acids. Trimming at V came to 4 bases and at J to 5 bases, leaving 15 bases not matched to a gene.

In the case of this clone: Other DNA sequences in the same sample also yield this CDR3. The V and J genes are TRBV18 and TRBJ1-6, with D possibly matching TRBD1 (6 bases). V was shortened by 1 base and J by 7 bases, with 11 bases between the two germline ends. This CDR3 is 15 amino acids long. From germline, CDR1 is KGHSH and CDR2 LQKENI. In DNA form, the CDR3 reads TGTGCCAGCTCACCACGGGGGGGCACCAATTCACCCCTCCACTTT. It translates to CASSPRGGTNSPLHF.

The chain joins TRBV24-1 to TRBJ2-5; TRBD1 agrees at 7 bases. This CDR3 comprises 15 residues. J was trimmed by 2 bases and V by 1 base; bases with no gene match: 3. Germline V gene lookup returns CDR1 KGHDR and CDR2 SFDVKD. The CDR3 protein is CATSDLGGTQETQYF. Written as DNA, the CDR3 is TGTGCCACCAGTGATTTAGGGGGCACACAAGAGACCCAGTACTTC.

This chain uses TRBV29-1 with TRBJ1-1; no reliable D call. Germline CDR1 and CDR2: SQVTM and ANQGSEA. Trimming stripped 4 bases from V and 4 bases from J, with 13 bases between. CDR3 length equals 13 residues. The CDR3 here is CSVGVPEGTEAFF. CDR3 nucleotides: TGCAGCGTTGGGGTGCCTGAGGGCACTGAAGCTTTCTTT.

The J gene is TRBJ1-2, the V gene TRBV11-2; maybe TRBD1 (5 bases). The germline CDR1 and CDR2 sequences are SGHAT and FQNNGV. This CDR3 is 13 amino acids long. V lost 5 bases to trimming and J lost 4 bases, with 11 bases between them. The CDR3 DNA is TGTGCCAGCAGCCCGGGACTGAGCTATGGCTACACCTTC. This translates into CASSPGLSYGYTF.